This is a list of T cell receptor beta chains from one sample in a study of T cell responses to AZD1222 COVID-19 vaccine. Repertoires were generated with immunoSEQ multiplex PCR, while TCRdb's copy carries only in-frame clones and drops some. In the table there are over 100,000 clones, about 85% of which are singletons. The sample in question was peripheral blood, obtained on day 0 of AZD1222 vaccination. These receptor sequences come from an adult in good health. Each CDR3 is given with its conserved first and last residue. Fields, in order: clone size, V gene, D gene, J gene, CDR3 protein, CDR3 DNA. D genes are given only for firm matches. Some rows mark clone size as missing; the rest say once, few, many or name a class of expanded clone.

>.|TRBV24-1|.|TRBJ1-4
CATSDGGLDEKLFF
TGTGCCACCAGTGACGGAGGATTGGATGAAAAACTGTTTTTT
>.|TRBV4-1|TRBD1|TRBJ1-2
CASSQDGKGAAFSGYGYTF
TGCGCCAGCAGCCAAGATGGGAAGGGGGCGGCCTTTTCGGGGTATGGCTACACCTTC
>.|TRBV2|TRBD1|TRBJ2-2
CASATGGNTGELFF
TGTGCCAGCGCGACAGGGGGCAACACCGGGGAGCTGTTTTTT
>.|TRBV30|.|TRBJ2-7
CAWKLRGLYEQYF
TGTGCCTGGAAGTTAAGGGGATTGTACGAGCAGTACTTC
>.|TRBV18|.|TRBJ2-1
CASSPLDTYNEQFF
TGTGCCAGCTCTCCGTTGGATACCTACAATGAGCAGTTCTTC
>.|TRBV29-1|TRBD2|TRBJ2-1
CSVGTSVHNEQFF
TGCAGCGTGGGGACTAGTGTCCACAATGAGCAGTTCTTC
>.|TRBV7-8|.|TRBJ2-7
CASSLDLPREQYF
TGTGCCAGCAGCTTAGACCTGCCTAGGGAGCAGTACTTC
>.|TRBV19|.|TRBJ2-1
CASSIVQGGTSRDEQFF
TGTGCCAGTAGTATAGTTCAAGGGGGGACATCAAGGGATGAGCAGTTCTTC
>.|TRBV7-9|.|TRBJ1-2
CANGRGYTF
TGTGCCAACGGAAGGGGCTACACCTTC
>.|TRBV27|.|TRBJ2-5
CASRGVGEETQYF
TGTGCCAGCAGAGGGGTTGGCGAAGAGACCCAGTACTTC
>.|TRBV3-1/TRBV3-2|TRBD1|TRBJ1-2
CASSLTGTGAIYGYTF
TGTGCCAGCAGCCTGACCGGGACAGGGGCCATCTATGGCTACACCTTC
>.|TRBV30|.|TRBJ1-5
CAWGHSNQPQHF
TGTGCCTGGGGTCATAGCAATCAGCCCCAGCATTTT
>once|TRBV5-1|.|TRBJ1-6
CASSLEPPGEGSPLHF
TGCGCCAGCAGCTTGGAGCCCCCGGGGGAGGGGTCACCCCTCCACTTT
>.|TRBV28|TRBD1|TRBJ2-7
CASSRTGGRYEQYF
TGTGCCAGCAGCCGGACAGGGGGTAGGTACGAGCAGTACTTC
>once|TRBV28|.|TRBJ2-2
CASSFWVGEGGSGELFF
TGTGCCAGCAGTTTCTGGGTGGGAGAGGGGGGCTCCGGGGAGCTGTTTTTT
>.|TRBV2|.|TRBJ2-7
CASSEAPPGHKLSYEQYF
TGTGCCAGCAGTGAAGCTCCTCCGGGACACAAGCTCTCCTACGAGCAGTACTTC
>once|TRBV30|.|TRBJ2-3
CAWSISLAADTQYF
TGTGCCTGGAGTATCAGCCTCGCCGCAGATACGCAGTATTTT
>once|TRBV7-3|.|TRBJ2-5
CASSPQGLKTQYF
TGTGCCAGCAGCCCACAGGGTCTGAAGACCCAGTACTTC
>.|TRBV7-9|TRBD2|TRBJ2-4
CASSSLGTSENIQYF
TGTGCCAGCAGCTCCCTGGGGACTAGTGAAAACATTCAGTACTTC
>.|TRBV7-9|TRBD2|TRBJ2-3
CASSARTSGITDTQYF
TGTGCCAGCAGCGCACGGACTAGCGGAATTACAGATACGCAGTATTTT
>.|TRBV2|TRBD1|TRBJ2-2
CASSDDRVGTGELFF
TGTGCCAGCAGTGACGACAGGGTAGGCACCGGGGAGCTGTTTTTT
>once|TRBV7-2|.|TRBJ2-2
CASSARIGELFF
TGTGCCAGCAGTGCCAGAATCGGGGAGCTGTTTTTT
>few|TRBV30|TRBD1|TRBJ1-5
CAWSSPRGTGYQPQHF
TGTGCCTGGAGTAGTCCACGTGGGACAGGGTATCAGCCCCAGCATTTT
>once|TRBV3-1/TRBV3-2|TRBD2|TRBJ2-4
CASSPRLAGGTLAKNIQYF
TGTGCCAGCAGCCCGCGACTAGCGGGAGGCACTCTAGCCAAAAACATTCAGTACTTC
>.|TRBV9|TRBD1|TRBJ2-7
CASSTDRGGEQYF
TGTGCCAGCAGCACTGACAGGGGCGGCGAGCAGTACTTC
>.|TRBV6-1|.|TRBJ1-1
CASSELGTEAFF
TGTGCCAGCAGTGAATTAGGGACCGAAGCTTTCTTT
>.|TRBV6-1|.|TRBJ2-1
CASSETHGGIGEQFF
TGTGCCAGCAGTGAAACCCACGGCGGGATCGGTGAGCAGTTCTTC
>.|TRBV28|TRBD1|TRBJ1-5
CASSTSGTGEFQPQHF
TGTGCCAGCAGTACCTCCGGGACAGGGGAATTCCAGCCCCAGCATTTT
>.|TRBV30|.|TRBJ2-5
CAWSEETQYF
TGTGCCTGGAGTGAGGAGACCCAGTACTTC
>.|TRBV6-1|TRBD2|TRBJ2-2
CASSEVPSGANTGELFF
TGTGCCAGCAGTGAAGTGCCTAGCGGAGCGAACACCGGGGAGCTGTTTTTT
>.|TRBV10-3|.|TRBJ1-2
CAISRTGTGGGYTF
TGTGCCATCAGCCGTACGGGAACAGGAGGTGGCTACACCTTC
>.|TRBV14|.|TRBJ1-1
CASSPTGPAEAFF
TGTGCCAGCAGCCCCACAGGGCCGGCTGAAGCTTTCTTT
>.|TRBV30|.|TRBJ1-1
CAWMASRNTEAFF
TGTGCCTGGATGGCAAGCCGGAACACTGAAGCTTTCTTT
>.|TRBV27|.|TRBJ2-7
CASSFDRTHEQYF
TGTGCCAGCAGTTTCGACAGGACCCACGAGCAGTACTTC
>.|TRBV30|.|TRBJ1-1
CAYQGGSKEAFF
TGTGCCTACCAGGGAGGATCAAAAGAAGCTTTCTTT
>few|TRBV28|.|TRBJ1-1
CASTLGRQNTEAFF
TGTGCCAGCACCCTGGGACGGCAAAACACTGAAGCTTTCTTT
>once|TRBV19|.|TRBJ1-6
CASSPRDSENSPLHF
TGTGCCAGTAGTCCCCGGGACTCAGAGAATTCACCCCTCCACTTT
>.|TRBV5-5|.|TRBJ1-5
CASSPARGVNLSNQPQHF
TGTGCCAGCAGCCCAGCCCGGGGCGTTAACCTTAGCAATCAGCCCCAGCATTTT
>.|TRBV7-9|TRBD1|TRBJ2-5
CASSGRTGVGETQYF
TGTGCCAGCAGCGGCCGGACAGGGGTAGGGGAGACCCAGTACTTC
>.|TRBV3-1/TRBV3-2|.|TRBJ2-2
CASSRRGAGNTGELFF
TGTGCCAGCAGCCGCCGTGGGGCGGGAAACACCGGGGAGCTGTTTTTT
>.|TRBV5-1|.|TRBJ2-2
CASLPGDPYTGELFF
TGCGCCAGCCTCCCCGGAGACCCCTATACGGGGGAGCTGTTTTTT
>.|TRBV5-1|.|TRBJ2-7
CASRRGPGGSYEQYF
TGCGCCAGCAGAAGAGGGCCAGGCGGCTCCTACGAGCAGTACTTC
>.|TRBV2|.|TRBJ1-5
CASSETRGGNQPQHF
TGTGCCAGCAGCGAAACCAGGGGTGGTAATCAGCCCCAGCATTTT
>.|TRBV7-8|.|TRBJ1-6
CASSLGSGSYNSPLHF
TGTGCCAGCAGCTTAGGGTCGGGATCCTATAATTCACCCCTCCACTTT
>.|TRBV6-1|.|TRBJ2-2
CASSELGAGTGELFF
TGTGCCAGCAGTGAGCTCGGGGCAGGGACCGGGGAGCTGTTTTTT
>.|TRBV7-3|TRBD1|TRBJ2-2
CASSLLGQGLTGELFF
TGTGCCAGCAGCTTGCTCGGACAGGGACTCACCGGGGAGCTGTTTTTT
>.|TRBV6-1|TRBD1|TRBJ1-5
CASSEDRGWNQPQHF
TGTGCCAGCAGTGAAGACAGGGGTTGGAATCAGCCCCAGCATTTT
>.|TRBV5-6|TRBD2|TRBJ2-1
CASSLAAGGSFHNEQFF
TGTGCCAGCAGCTTGGCCGCCGGCGGGAGTTTTCACAATGAGCAGTTCTTC
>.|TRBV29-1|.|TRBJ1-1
CSVEGQLNTEAFF
TGCAGCGTTGAAGGACAGCTGAACACTGAAGCTTTCTTT
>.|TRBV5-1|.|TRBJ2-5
CASSLNIANQETQYF
TGCGCCAGCTCCCTCAACATAGCGAACCAAGAGACCCAGTACTTC
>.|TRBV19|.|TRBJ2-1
CASSPGIISYNEQFF
TGTGCCAGTAGTCCCGGGATTATCTCCTACAATGAGCAGTTCTTC
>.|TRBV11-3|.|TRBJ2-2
CASSPDGTGELFF
TGTGCCAGCAGCCCGGACGGTACCGGGGAGCTGTTTTTT
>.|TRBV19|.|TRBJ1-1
CASSADRAAEAFF
TGTGCCAGTAGTGCAGACAGAGCCGCCGAAGCTTTCTTT
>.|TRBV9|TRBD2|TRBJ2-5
CASSEFPTSGTQETQYF
TGTGCCAGCAGCGAGTTCCCGACTAGCGGGACCCAAGAGACCCAGTACTTC